Sequencing of this T cell receptor (beta chain) was carried out in a study of CD8 T cells in ankylosing spondylitis. Quantitative 5'-RACE with molecular barcodes was used to make the TCR beta libraries. TCRdb re-called the 5' RACE reads with MiXCR, one entry per CDR3 protein. The profile shows 350,000 or so distinct CDR3 sequences, more than 9% of them singletons. Findings and caveats of the study: Within matched ankylosing spondylitis synovial fluid, disease-linked clones were reportedly significantly enriched. Ankylosing spondylitis blood appeared to be characterized by a TCR beta motif of about eight highly homologous variants. Some motif variants had been reported before (in reactive arthritis synovial fluid and blood).

J lost 7 bases, V lost 4 bases, and 4 bases had no gene match. The length of the CDR3 is 13 residues. Germline loops: CDR1 SGHRS, CDR2 YFSETQ. This clonotype was detected many times. Its antigen is not known. This TCR derives from a female donor with ankylosing spondylitis or in good health (not recorded which). The sequenced sample was blood, either unsorted or a sorted T cell fraction (not recorded which). The chain couples TRBV5-1 to TRBJ1-5; 8 bases are shared with TRBD1. CDR3 nucleotide sequence: TGCGCCAGCAGCACCGGACAGGGCCAGCCCCAGCATTTT. It codes for CASSTGQGQPQHF. The variable domain in full, with the rest retrieved from reference TRBV5-1 and TRBJ1-5, is KAGVTQTPRYLIKTRGQQVTLSCSPISGHRSVSWYQQTPGQGLQFLFEYFSETQRNKGNFPGRFSGRQFSNSRSEMNVSTLELGDSALYLCASSTGQGQPQHFGDGTRLSIL.